These 19 T cell receptor beta chains originate from one sample sequenced in a study of technical replicates of blood from a handful of donors. The assay was immunoSEQ multiplex PCR, and TCRdb's table has in-frame clones only and misses some. There are approximately 75,000 clones in the sample; about 97% occur only once, and 0.18% lies in the top ten. Sequencing was done on a sample of T cells isolated from PBMCs. Every receptor here comes from a human donor in good health.

This clone was picked up a small number of times. CDR3 amino acids: CASSPVQGELGTQYF. CDR3 nucleotide sequence: TGTGCCAGCTCACCAGTACAGGGAGAGTTAGGTACGCAGTATTTT. This sequence joins TRBV18 and TRBJ2-3; the D gene is possibly TRBD1 (6 bases). The CDR3 extends over 15 amino acids. V lost 2 bases, J lost 8 bases, and 17 bases lay in between. Germline CDR1 KGHSH, CDR2 LQKENI.

V gene TRBV29-1 combines with J gene TRBJ2-1; D not certain. Between the trimmed V and J ends, which lost 7 bases and 1 base, there was a span of 11 bases. The CDR3 contains 13 residues. CDR1 and CDR2 from the germline V gene are SQVTM and ANQGSEA. DNA for the CDR3: TGCAGCGCGTGGGCCCCTTCCTACAATGAGCAGTTCTTC. Its protein is CSAWAPSYNEQFF.

The rearrangement uses TRBV29-1 and TRBJ1-2, with TRBD1 identical over 8 bases. V lost 3 bases and J lost 3; bases outside the gene matches: 9. Germline V gives CDR1 SQVTM, CDR2 ANQGSEA. The CDR3 length is 15 residues. The CDR3 loop is CSVEGFPGGDYGYTF. The CDR3 coding sequence is TGCAGCGTTGAGGGGTTTCCAGGGGGCGACTATGGCTACACCTTC.

About this clone itself: Sequence at one end of the junction differs from germline and may be a read error. The chain is built from TRBV7-7 and TRBJ2-7; 11 positions match TRBD2. The CDR3 extends over 15 amino acids. Germline V lookup: CDR1 SSHAT, CDR2 FNYEAQ (reference sequence). The CDR3 here is CASSRLAGPSYEQYF. The CDR3 nucleotides are TGTGCTAGCAGTCGACTAGCGGGGCCCTCCTACGAGCAGTACTTC.

V and J are TRBV5-4 and TRBJ1-5; 8 bases align to TRBD1. Per germline, CDR1 SGHNT and CDR2 YYREEE (reference sequence). Trimming cost V 0 bases and J 2 bases; bases outside gene matches: 4. The length of the CDR3 is 16 residues. The CDR3 loop is CASSLAGGAGNQPQHF. CDR3 bases: TGTGCCAGCAGCTTGGCAGGGGGCGCCGGCAATCAGCCCCAGCATTTT.

The chain links TRBV2 to TRBJ1-1; D ambiguous. The V gene's germline CDR1 is SNHLY and CDR2 FYNNEI. Trimming took off 2 bases at V and 3 bases at J, with 7 bases between the two ends. The CDR3 runs 13 residues. The CDR3 loop is CASSELDYTEAFF. The DNA for the CDR3 is TGTGCCAGCAGTGAACTTGACTACACTGAAGCTTTCTTT.

The rearrangement joins TRBV6-1 to TRBJ2-7; D not resolved. The CDR3 is 13 residues long. V dropped 1 base and J dropped 2 bases, with 6 bases sitting between them. Per germline, CDR1 MNHNS and CDR2 SASEGT. The CDR3 DNA reads TGTGCCAGCAGTGAAGGTGTCACCTACGAGCAGTACTTC. It yields the protein CASSEGVTYEQYF.

J is TRBJ2-5 and V is TRBV13, with 9 bases identical to TRBD1. After removal of 0 bases from V and 8 bases from J, the junction contained 7 bases not matched to a gene. This CDR3 has 15 residues. Looked up from germline, CDR1 is PRHDT and CDR2 is FYEKMQ (reference sequence). For the CDR3, the DNA is TGTGCCAGCAGCTTAGGCGGCGGACAGGGGTCTACCCAGTACTTC. Its protein is CASSLGGGQGSTQYF.

This clone was found once. The rearrangement links TRBV7-2 to TRBJ1-1, with 7 bases matching TRBD1. Germline V gene sequence: CDR1 SGHTA, CDR2 FQGNSA. Unmatched junction bases numbered 3, after V lost 6 bases and J lost 5 bases. The CDR3 runs 12 residues. In DNA form, the CDR3 reads TGTGCCAGCAGACCGACAGGGACTGAAGCTTTCTTT. As protein: CASRPTGTEAFF.

J is TRBJ2-7 and V is TRBV6-5; D gene uncertain. The V gene lost 2 bases and the J gene lost 4 bases, with 6 bases spanning the gap. The germline V gene encodes CDR1 MNHEY and CDR2 SVGAGI. The length of the CDR3 is 12 residues. CDR3 in DNA: TGTGCCAGCAGTTACGGCAGATACGAGCAGTACTTC. This encodes CASSYGRYEQYF.

J is TRBJ1-3 and V is TRBV11-2, with 9 bases fitting TRBD1. Germline trimming cut 6 bases from V and 5 bases from J; bases unmatched to any gene: 11. CDR3 length equals 16 residues. Germline V gene lookup returns CDR1 SGHAT and CDR2 FQNNGV. CDR3 region: CASRTLRDRERNTIYF. CDR3 nucleotide sequence: TGTGCCAGCAGAACCCTCCGGGACAGGGAAAGAAACACCATATATTTT.

The chain joins TRBV19 to TRBJ1-3; D ambiguous. The germline V gene has CDR1 LNHDA and CDR2 SQIVND (reference sequence). The CDR3 length is 14 residues. The V end was cut by 7 bases, the J end by 0 bases, with 10 bases between. CDR3 amino acids: CASTLLSSGNTIYF. The CDR3 DNA sequence: TGTGCCAGTACCCTCCTAAGCTCTGGAAACACCATATATTTT.

The chain carries TRBV2 and TRBJ2-3; possibly TRBD1 for D (5 bases). Germline V lookup: CDR1 SNHLY, CDR2 FYNNEI. V shed 6 bases and J shed 6 bases, with 13 bases lying between them. CDR3 size: 13 residues. This CDR3 reads CASRTEARDTQYF. CDR3 bases: TGTGCCAGCAGGACAGAGGCACGGGATACGCAGTATTTT.

As DNA, the CDR3 is TGCAGCGTTCCAGAACAGGGGAACACTGAAGCTTTCTTT. This encodes CSVPEQGNTEAFF. V usage is TRBV29-1 and J usage is TRBJ1-1; D is perhaps TRBD1 (6 bases). Germline CDR1 SQVTM, CDR2 ANQGSEA. This CDR3 is built from 13 residues. V lost 5 bases and J lost 1, with 11 bases in between.

V usage is TRBV19 and J usage is TRBJ1-1; D is unclear. With 11 bases removed from V and 1 base from J, the gap between germline ends came to 17 bases. Germline V gives CDR1 LNHDA, CDR2 SQIVND (reference sequence). The CDR3 totals 14 residues. In DNA, the CDR3 is TGTGCCGGGCTCGGGGAGGTAGAGAACACTGAAGCTTTCTTT. Amino acids: CAGLGEVENTEAFF.

This clone was seen only once. The rearrangement joins TRBV7-2 to TRBJ2-3, with 8 bases that match TRBD2. The CDR3 contains 17 residues. Germline-derived CDR1 and CDR2 are SGHTA and FQGNSA. The V gene end was trimmed by 3 bases and the J gene end by 0 bases; junction bases not matched to a gene: 8. CDR3 amino acids: CASSFSDSGESTDTQYF. The DNA for the CDR3 is TGTGCCAGCAGCTTTTCGGATAGCGGGGAAAGCACAGATACGCAGTATTTT.

The chain has TRBV11-3 and TRBJ2-1, with 12 bases that match TRBD2. There are 16 residues in the CDR3. Germline V gene data show CDR1 as SGHNT and CDR2 as YENEEA. Losses at the gene ends were 3 bases for V and 7 bases for J; bases not matched to a gene: 7. The CDR3, as DNA: TGTGCCAGCAGCTTGCTAGCGGGAGGGGCGGGGAATGAGCAGTTCTTC. Its translation is CASSLLAGGAGNEQFF.

V gene TRBV30 combines with J gene TRBJ2-7, with 12 bases identical to TRBD1. The CDR3 is 13 amino acids. CDR1 GTSNPN and CDR2 SVGIG come from the germline V gene (reference sequence). The trim removed 4 bases at V and 7 bases at J, leaving 5 bases unmatched. The CDR3, as DNA: TGTGCCTGGACGGGACAGGGGGCGAGGGAGCAGTACTTC. Translating gives CAWTGQGAREQYF.

J is TRBJ2-1 and V is TRBV5-1; 15 bases fit TRBD2. Trimming took 0 bases from V and 7 from J; bases not matched to a gene: 8. Germline V CDR1 and CDR2: SGHRS, YFSETQ. CDR3 size: 18 residues. The CDR3 spells CASSLDRTSGRAYNEQFF. CDR3 coding DNA: TGCGCCAGCAGCTTGGACCGGACTAGCGGGAGGGCGTATAATGAGCAGTTCTTC.